Following are 12 T cell receptor beta chains from one sample sequenced in a study of graft-versus-host responses after intestinal transplantation. The table came from immunoSEQ multiplex PCR; TCRdb's copy has only in-frame clones and leaves some out. Seen here are approximately 100,000 clones, about 90% observed once, and the top ten hold around 0.11%. These receptors are not linked to any known antigen. Source: unstimulated CD4+ T cells sorted from spleen or lymph node cells, taken before intestinal transplant. Source of these receptors: a human donor who received an intestinal transplant.

This clone was detected only a few times. This rearrangement joins TRBV5-6 to TRBJ1-1; no reliable D call. The CDR3 contains 13 residues. V was pared by 4 bases and J by 1 base, with 8 bases between. Germline-derived CDR1 and CDR2 are SGHDT and YYEEEE. CDR3 sequence reads: CASSPMANTEAFF. The CDR3 DNA reads as TGTGCCAGCAGCCCAATGGCGAACACTGAAGCTTTCTTT.

This clone was detected once. The junction and the germline gene differ at one end; a read error may be behind it. The V gene is TRBV14, the J gene TRBJ2-5, with D tentatively TRBD1 (6 bases). This CDR3 contains 13 residues. Germline V gives CDR1 SGHDN, CDR2 FVKESK. Here the CDR3 DNA reads TGTGCCACCAGCCGGCAGGGGACGAAGACCCAGTACTTC. It is translated as CATSRQGTKTQYF. The full variable domain, with the rest looked up from reference TRBV14 and TRBJ2-5, is EAGVTQFPSHSVIEKGQTVTLRCDPISGHDNLYWYRRVMGKEIKFLLHFVKESKQDESGMPNNRFLAERTGGTYSTLKVQPAELEDSGVYFCATSRQGTKTQYFGPGTRLLVL.

This sequence joins TRBV5-1 and TRBJ2-3; 11 nucleotides match TRBD2. CDR3 length: 14 amino acids. V lost 5 bases, J lost 9 bases, and 8 bases stayed unmatched. Germline V gives CDR1 SGHRS, CDR2 YFSETQ. CDR3 in DNA: TGCGCCAGCAGTAGCGGGGGGGATGGTGGAACGCAGTATTTT. Its translation: CASSSGGDGGTQYF.

The V call is TRBV27, the J call TRBJ1-4, with D maybe TRBD1 (6 bases). Germline V gene data show CDR1 as MNHEY and CDR2 as SMNVEV (reference sequence). The CDR3 contains 15 residues. The V end was cut by 6 bases, the J end by 7 bases, with 18 bases between. The CDR3 DNA follows: TGTGCCAGCAGGAACGAACAGGGCATAGGTGAAAAACTGTTTTTT. This codes for CASRNEQGIGEKLFF.

CDR3 region: CASSLDPDFRGEKLFF. Here the CDR3 DNA reads TGTGCCAGCAGCTTAGATCCTGACTTTAGGGGTGAAAAACTGTTTTTT. The chain couples TRBV11-2 to TRBJ1-4; tentatively, D is TRBD1 (5 bases). Trimming stripped 0 bases from V and 7 bases from J, with 15 bases between. The V gene's germline CDR1 is SGHAT and CDR2 FQNNGV. The CDR3 is made up of 16 amino acids.

V is TRBV5-4 and J is TRBJ1-6, with D perhaps matching TRBD1 (5 bases). Trimming took off 4 bases at V and 7 bases at J, with 18 bases between the two ends. The CDR3 has 16 residues. Germline CDR1 is SGHNT and CDR2 is YYREEE (reference sequence). DNA for the CDR3: TGTGCCAGCAGCCGGAGAGGCGGGGGGGTGAATTCACCCCTCCACTTT. It is translated as CASSRRGGGVNSPLHF.

The gene calls are TRBV5-1 and TRBJ2-1, with D tentatively TRBD1 (6 bases). Germline-derived CDR1 and CDR2 are SGHRS and YFSETQ. V lost 2 bases and J lost 5, with 8 bases in between. This CDR3 is 13 amino acids long. The CDR3 nucleotides read TGCGCCAGCAGCTTTGGACAGCACAATGAGCAGTTCTTC. It yields the protein CASSFGQHNEQFF.

The count of this clone is one. The V and J genes are TRBV18 and TRBJ2-7; D unresolved. CDR3 length: 17 amino acids. The germline V and J ends were trimmed by 6 bases and 2 bases, with 23 bases remaining between them. The germline V gene has CDR1 KGHSH and CDR2 LQKENI. This CDR3 reads CASSPNTVTSLTYEQYF. CDR3 nucleotide sequence: TGTGCCAGCTCGCCTAACACAGTTACCTCTTTAACCTACGAGCAGTACTTC.

This clone was recorded only once. This chain links TRBV5-6 with TRBJ2-5; 9 bases align to TRBD2. Looked up from germline, CDR1 is SGHDT and CDR2 is YYEEEE. The CDR3 extends over 18 amino acids. Trimming at V came to 0 bases and at J to 7 bases, leaving 16 bases not matched to a gene. The CDR3 reads CASSLVLAGTRNVGTQYF. CDR3 sequence (DNA): TGTGCCAGCAGCTTGGTCCTAGCGGGGACGCGAAATGTGGGGACCCAGTACTTC.

The J gene is TRBJ2-7, the V gene TRBV7-2; 13 nucleotides align to TRBD2. With V trimmed by 3 bases and J by 2 bases, 13 bases remained unmatched. The CDR3 contains 19 residues. Per germline, CDR1 SGHTA and CDR2 FQGNSA. CDR3 sequence: CASSFPSLGLAGNAYEQYF. CDR3 bases: TGTGCCAGCAGCTTCCCCAGCCTGGGACTAGCGGGGAACGCCTACGAGCAGTACTTC.

V gene TRBV10-1 combines with J gene TRBJ2-1, with 8 positions matching TRBD2. J gave up 12 bases and V 7 bases, and 11 bases lay outside the gene matches. This CDR3 has 13 residues. The germline V gene encodes CDR1 WNHNN and CDR2 SYGVQD (reference sequence). Written as DNA, the CDR3 is TGCGCCAGCACGGCGGGGGGCCCCCGCGGGCAGTTCTTC. Protein sequence: CASTAGGPRGQFF.

The chain employs TRBV10-3 and TRBJ1-5; 8 bases fit TRBD1. The CDR3 has 14 amino acids. The germline CDR1 and CDR2 sequences are ENHRY and SYGVKD. After removal of 7 bases from V and 5 bases from J, the junction contained 7 bases not matched to a gene. The CDR3 nucleotides are TGTGCCATCACTAAGGACAGGGAGGATCAGCCCCAGCATTTT. The encoded protein is CAITKDREDQPQHF.